The source of this TCR beta chain is a study of control samples from healthy donors and cancer patients. The V gene end was trimmed by 3 bases and the J gene end by 5 bases; junction bases not matched to a gene: 5. The CDR3 extends over 15 amino acids. Per the germline V gene, CDR1 is KGHDR and CDR2 is SFDVKD. Some clones are missing from TCRdb's copy, which holds only in-frame ones; the method was immunoSEQ multiplex PCR. This repertoire shows approximately 93,000 clones, roughly 89% found once; its top ten account for roughly a tenth. This sequence was found in a woman between 50 and 59 years old with colorectal cancer. The sequencing sample was made of PBMCs. The rearrangement joins TRBV24-1 to TRBJ2-2; 7 positions agree with TRBD1. CDR3 nucleotide sequence: TGTGCCACCAGTGATGGACAGGTTTGGACCGGGGAGCTGTTTTTT. It is translated as CATSDGQVWTGELFF.